These 30 T cell receptor beta chains originate from one sample sequenced in a study of cytomegalovirus exposure and HLA in healthy donors. With 60 Vbeta and 13 Jbeta primers, the PCR was carried out. Sequenced by immunoSEQ multiplex PCR; TCRdb stores in-frame clones only, minus some. The sample records around 150,000 clones, around four fifths being singletons. Sequenced: PBMCs. All receptors derive from a male donor in good health and CMV-seronegative.

The chain joins TRBV27 to TRBJ2-4; perhaps TRBD1 as D (6 bases). Trimming took 6 bases from V and 11 from J, leaving 11 bases between them. The CDR3 has 11 residues. Per the germline V gene, CDR1 is MNHEY and CDR2 is SMNVEV (reference sequence). In nucleotides, the CDR3 is TGTGCCAGCAGCACAGGGCGAGTTCAGTACTTC. Amino acid sequence: CASSTGRVQYF.

The gene calls are TRBV7-6 and TRBJ1-5; D may be TRBD1 (6 bases). In germline, CDR1 is SGHVS, CDR2 FNYEAQ. The V end lost 5 bases, the J end lost 0 bases, and 14 bases lay between the germline ends. This CDR3 is 16 amino acids long. CDR3 sequence reads: CASSLGTFYSNQPQHF. The CDR3 DNA follows: TGTGCCAGCAGCCTAGGGACATTTTATAGCAATCAGCCCCAGCATTTT.

The J gene is TRBJ2-5, the V gene TRBV7-8, with D perhaps matching TRBD1 (5 bases). V lost 1 base and J lost 4, with 10 bases in between. Per the germline V gene, CDR1 is SGHVS and CDR2 is FQNEAQ. This CDR3 contains 14 residues. CDR3 sequence reads: CASSLGHRIETQYF. CDR3 bases: TGTGCCAGCAGCTTAGGTCACAGGATAGAGACCCAGTACTTC.

This clone was seen just once. The chain is built from TRBV5-1 and TRBJ2-5, with D perhaps TRBD2 (7 bases). Germline CDR1 SGHRS, CDR2 YFSETQ. Trimming took 3 bases from V and 4 from J, leaving 13 bases between them. CDR3 length equals 14 residues. The CDR3 spells CASSSGGKGETQYF. The CDR3 bases are TGCGCCAGCAGCTCGGGGGGCAAGGGAGAGACCCAGTACTTC.

The V call is TRBV19, the J call TRBJ1-3; D may be TRBD1 (5 bases). Germline assignment: CDR1 LNHDA and CDR2 SQIVND (reference sequence). This CDR3 has 15 residues. With 4 bases removed from V and 0 bases from J, the gap between germline ends came to 10 bases. In DNA, the CDR3 is TGTGCCAGTAGTACCACGGGGGGCTCTGGAAACACCATATATTTT. Amino acid sequence: CASSTTGGSGNTIYF. The entire variable domain, with the rest obtained from reference TRBV19 and TRBJ1-3, is as follows: DGGITQSPKYLFRKEGQNVTLSCEQNLNHDAMYWYRQDPGQGLRLIYYSQIVNDFQKGDIAEGYSVSREKKESFPLTVTSAQKNPTAFYLCASSTTGGSGNTIYFGEGSWLTVV.

The chain combines TRBV14 with TRBJ2-5; 8 positions match TRBD2. J was trimmed by 9 bases and V by 0 bases; bases with no gene match: 3. The germline CDR1 and CDR2 sequences are SGHDN and FVKESK. CDR3 size: 13 residues. The CDR3 nucleotides read TGTGCCAGCAGCCAAGAGACAGCGGGGGCCCAGTACTTC. Encoded protein: CASSQETAGAQYF.

The chain couples TRBV4-2 to TRBJ1-4; D is possibly TRBD1 (5 bases). The germline CDR1 and CDR2 sequences are LGHNA and YNFKEQ. V was clipped by 0 bases and J by 8 bases, with 19 bases between them. The CDR3 has 17 amino acids. The CDR3 DNA reads TGTGCCAGCAGCCAAGATCTTGGTAGGCAGGGAGGCGAAAAACTGTTTTTT. Protein product: CASSQDLGRQGGEKLFF.

The rearrangement uses TRBV4-1 and TRBJ2-5; 8 bases are shared with TRBD1. The CDR3 loop spans 15 amino acids. The J segment lost 11 bases and the V segment lost 1 base, leaving 12 bases of the junction unmatched. Germline V CDR1 and CDR2: MGHRA, YSYEKL. CDR3 region: CASSQGQGTDREQYF. The DNA for the CDR3 is TGCGCCAGCAGCCAAGGACAGGGGACGGATCGGGAGCAGTACTTC.

This clone was seen more than once but under ten times. V usage is TRBV11-2 and J usage is TRBJ1-2; 7 nucleotides agree with TRBD1. V was clipped by 6 bases and J by 4 bases; unmatched bases: 2. Germline V lookup: CDR1 SGHAT, CDR2 FQNNGV. The CDR3 is made up of 12 amino acids. The CDR3 DNA follows: TGTGCCAGCAGGGGGACAGTCTATGGCTACACCTTC. It codes for CASRGTVYGYTF.

J is TRBJ2-7 and V is TRBV4-3, with D possibly TRBD1 on 6 matching bases. V was pared by 4 bases and J by 4 bases, with 11 bases between. Looked up from germline, CDR1 is LGHNA and CDR2 is YSLEER. This CDR3 has 13 amino acids. Here the CDR3 DNA reads TGCGCCAGCAGCCGCGGACAGTTTTACGAGCAGTACTTC. Translated: CASSRGQFYEQYF.

The chain has TRBV5-1 and TRBJ1-6, with 8 bases lining up with TRBD1. The CDR3 consists of 14 residues. V was pared by 4 bases and J by 9 bases, with 6 bases of the junction left unmatched. CDR1 is SGHRS and CDR2 is YFSETQ in the germline V gene. The CDR3 loop reads CASSPDRETSPLHF. The DNA for the CDR3 is TGCGCCAGCAGCCCGGACAGGGAGACTTCACCCCTCCACTTT.

J is TRBJ2-1 and V is TRBV27; 11 nucleotides match TRBD2. The length of the CDR3 is 12 residues. Trimming removed 5 bases from V and 16 bases from J; junction bases left unmatched: 7. Germline V gives CDR1 MNHEY, CDR2 SMNVEV (reference sequence). The CDR3: CASSPIAGGLFF. The CDR3 bases are TGTGCCAGCAGTCCAATAGCGGGGGGGCTTTTCTTC.

The V call is TRBV28, the J call TRBJ1-1; TRBD1 is a possible D gene (5 bases). Germline lookup yields CDR1 MDHEN and CDR2 SYDVKM. The CDR3 consists of 16 residues. Trimming removed 6 bases at V and 5 bases at J, with 22 bases between. The CDR3 DNA is TGTGCCAGCAGCCCCCTCGGGGAGTACGGGGGGACTGAAGCTTTCTTT. It is translated as CASSPLGEYGGTEAFF.

The V gene is TRBV29-1, the J gene TRBJ1-1, with TRBD1 matching 8 bases. With 6 bases clipped from V and 4 bases from J, the junction kept 7 bases outside the gene matches. This CDR3 spans 13 amino acids. The germline CDR1 and CDR2 sequences are SQVTM and ANQGSEA. The CDR3: CSVFSTGGTEAFF. Written as DNA, the CDR3 is TGCAGCGTCTTTTCTACAGGGGGCACTGAAGCTTTCTTT.

CDR3 region: CASSLSGRGSGYTF. For the CDR3, the DNA is TGTGCCAGCAGCTTATCCGGCAGGGGAAGTGGCTACACCTTC. This chain links TRBV11-2 with TRBJ1-2; D might be TRBD1 (6 bases). The CDR3 loop spans 14 amino acids. The germline V gene has CDR1 SGHAT and CDR2 FQNNGV. Trimming left V 2 bases short and J 7 bases short, with 14 bases between.

This CDR3 is CASSSSGRQTDTQYF. CDR3 nucleotides: TGTGCCAGCAGCTCTAGCGGGAGGCAAACAGATACGCAGTATTTT. V and J are TRBV7-2 and TRBJ2-3; 11 bases align to TRBD2. Germline assignment: CDR1 SGHTA and CDR2 FQGNSA. J lost 3 bases, V lost 4 bases, and 3 bases had no gene match. CDR3 size: 15 residues.

The chain has TRBV7-8 and TRBJ2-1; 10 bases match TRBD2. The CDR3 spans 17 residues. In germline, CDR1 is SGHVS, CDR2 FQNEAQ. Trimming removed 5 bases from V and 0 bases from J; junction bases left unmatched: 7. The CDR3 reads CASSTRPSGSSYNEQFF. The DNA of the CDR3 is TGTGCCAGCAGCACTCGTCCTAGCGGGAGCTCCTACAATGAGCAGTTCTTC.

J is TRBJ2-1 and V is TRBV6-1, with 7 bases fitting TRBD2. This CDR3 has 16 residues. Trimming at V came to 4 bases and at J to 3 bases, leaving 9 bases not matched to a gene. CDR1 and CDR2 (germline): MNHNS, SASEGT. CDR3 residues: CASSVGLADLYNEQFF. CDR3 in DNA: TGTGCCAGCAGTGTGGGTCTAGCGGACCTCTACAATGAGCAGTTCTTC.

This sequence joins TRBV9 and TRBJ2-2, with 13 positions matching TRBD2. This CDR3 spans 15 amino acids. In germline, CDR1 is SGDLS, CDR2 YYNGEE. Losses at the gene ends were 7 bases for V and 5 bases for J; bases not matched to a gene: 5. CDR3 nucleotide sequence: TGTGCCAGCGGGACTAGCGGGACCTCTACCGGGGAGCTGTTTTTT. This gives the protein CASGTSGTSTGELFF.

The rearrangement joins TRBV19 to TRBJ1-2, with TRBD1 matching 7 bases. The CDR3 covers 14 residues. CDR1 is LNHDA, CDR2 SQIVND, per germline (reference sequence). V shed 9 bases and J 0 bases; nucleotides not matched to a gene: 7. Here the CDR3 DNA reads TGTGCCAGCCAGGACAGGCCTCCTAACTATGGCTACACCTTC. This encodes CASQDRPPNYGYTF. The entire variable domain, with the rest obtained from reference TRBV19 and TRBJ1-2, is as follows: DGGITQSPKYLFRKEGQNVTLSCEQNLNHDAMYWYRQDPGQGLRLIYYSQIVNDFQKGDIAEGYSVSREKKESFPLTVTSAQKNPTAFYLCASQDRPPNYGYTFGSGTRLTVV.

The chain is built from TRBV5-6 and TRBJ2-5; 9 nucleotides agree with TRBD1. The CDR3 extends over 16 amino acids. The trim removed 0 bases at V and 4 bases at J, leaving 7 bases unmatched. The germline CDR1 and CDR2 sequences are SGHDT and YYEEEE. CDR3 residues: CASSLVTGTGRETQYF. The CDR3 bases are TGTGCCAGCAGCTTGGTTACCGGGACAGGGAGAGAGACCCAGTACTTC.

The chain joins TRBV11-3 to TRBJ2-6, with 7 positions matching TRBD2. The CDR3 extends over 14 amino acids. Germline-derived CDR1 and CDR2 are SGHNT and YENEEA. V lost 5 bases, J lost 3 bases, and 1 base stayed unmatched. The CDR3 sequence: CASSPGGGANVLTF. For the CDR3, the DNA is TGTGCCAGCAGCCCGGGAGGTGGGGCCAACGTCCTGACTTTC.

This chain connects TRBV7-2 to TRBJ1-1, with 11 bases identical to TRBD1. The trim removed 6 bases at V and 5 bases at J, leaving 5 bases unmatched. Per the germline V gene, CDR1 is SGHTA and CDR2 is FQGNSA. The CDR3 covers 14 residues. Here the CDR3 reads CASRAGQGGTEAFF. The DNA for the CDR3 is TGTGCCAGCAGGGCGGGACAGGGGGGAACTGAAGCTTTCTTT.

The gene calls are TRBV29-1 and TRBJ2-5; D is possibly TRBD2 (7 bases). The CDR3 has 14 amino acids. CDR1 and CDR2 from the germline V gene are SQVTM and ANQGSEA. V was clipped by 6 bases and J by 4 bases, with 18 bases between them. The DNA of the CDR3 is TGCAGCGTCCAGGGGAGGGGAATGCGAGAGACCCAGTACTTC. It specifies CSVQGRGMRETQYF.

The CDR3 is CASSTAGGLDTQYF. In DNA form, the CDR3 reads TGTGCCAGCAGCACCGCGGGGGGCCTCGATACGCAGTATTTT. The rearrangement links TRBV7-2 to TRBJ2-3; 8 bases map to TRBD2. Germline trimming cut 5 bases from V and 6 bases from J; bases unmatched to any gene: 7. Per the germline V gene, CDR1 is SGHTA and CDR2 is FQGNSA. This CDR3 spans 14 amino acids.

This chain joins TRBV5-5 and TRBJ2-7; a possible D gene is TRBD1 (6 bases). The CDR3 sequence is 18 residues long. Germline loops: CDR1 SGHKS, CDR2 YYEKEE (reference sequence). Deletions cut 0 bases from V and 0 bases from J, with 19 bases between. In DNA form, the CDR3 reads TGTGCCAGCAGCTTGGCCGTGTCAGGACAGCGAAGCTCCTACGAGCAGTACTTC. It is translated as CASSLAVSGQRSSYEQYF. Full variable domain (missing parts from reference TRBV5-5 and TRBJ2-7): DAGVTQSPTHLIKTRGQQVTLRCSPISGHKSVSWYQQVLGQGPQFIFQYYEKEERGRGNFPDRFSARQFPNYSSELNVNALLLGDSALYLCASSLAVSGQRSSYEQYFGPGTRLTVT.

The chain has TRBV19 and TRBJ2-1; TRBD2 matches 9 bases. Trimming at V came to 6 bases and at J to 11 bases, leaving 8 bases not matched to a gene. Per germline, CDR1 LNHDA and CDR2 SQIVND (reference sequence). The CDR3 covers 13 residues. CDR3 region: CASSGIAGEKQFF. CDR3 nucleotides: TGTGCCAGTAGCGGGATAGCGGGAGAAAAGCAGTTCTTC.

V and J are TRBV28 and TRBJ2-5; tentatively, D is TRBD2 (6 bases). The CDR3 consists of 15 residues. The germline V and J ends were trimmed by 3 bases and 1 base, with 12 bases remaining between them. The germline V gene encodes CDR1 MDHEN and CDR2 SYDVKM. The CDR3 DNA sequence: TGTGCCAGCAGTTTGGGGGGTCGGGTCCAAGAGACCCAGTACTTC. This gives the protein CASSLGGRVQETQYF.

The chain employs TRBV18 and TRBJ2-2, with D maybe TRBD1 (5 bases). The V and J ends lost 3 bases and 3 bases respectively, with 8 bases between them. CDR3 length equals 14 residues. In germline, CDR1 is KGHSH, CDR2 LQKENI. The CDR3 nucleotides are TGTGCCAGCTCACCCCCAGGGCACACCGGGGAGCTGTTTTTT. It specifies CASSPPGHTGELFF.

V is TRBV5-1 and J is TRBJ1-6; TRBD1 matches 7 bases. The CDR3 is made up of 16 amino acids. From germline, CDR1 is SGHRS and CDR2 YFSETQ. With V trimmed by 0 bases and J by 4 bases, 4 bases remained unmatched. DNA for the CDR3: TGCGCCAGCAGCTTGGCCGGGACAGCTTATAATTCACCCCTCCACTTT. This gives the protein CASSLAGTAYNSPLHF.